A selection of T cell receptor beta chains follows, all from one sample in a study of OX40 agonist ivuxolimab in advanced cancers. Repertoires were generated with immunoSEQ multiplex PCR, while TCRdb's copy carries only in-frame clones and drops some. Of 50,000 to 75,000 clones listed, around 87% were seen once; the top ten hold about 0.41%. The sequenced sample was CD4+ or CD8+ T cells sorted from blood, obtained in a trial of the OX40 agonist ivuxolimab. Every receptor here comes from an adult with an advanced solid tumor such as melanoma, head and neck, liver or kidney cancer. The CDR3 runs from the conserved cysteine through the conserved F or W. D genes are given only for firm matches.

>TRBV4-1|TRBD2|TRBJ2-2
CASSQGWSGGSTGELFF
>TRBV21-1|NA|TRBJ1-2
CARLDRANYGYTF
>TRBV27|NA|TRBJ2-2
CASRTGPYGTGELFF
>TRBV9|NA|TRBJ1-2
CASSVDPGATYGYTF
>TRBV5-5|TRBD1|TRBJ2-3
CASSLERDRGRTDTQYF
>TRBV7-8|NA|TRBJ2-7
CASTSDRRSYEQYF
>TRBV27|TRBD2|TRBJ2-7
CASSFRVASGYEQYF
>TRBV18|NA|TRBJ2-3
CASSPDGSTDTQYF
>TRBV7-9|TRBD2|TRBJ2-7
CASSSLAGATYEQYF
>TRBV5-1|TRBD2|TRBJ2-4
CASSLGTSGGNIQYF
>TRBV4-1|TRBD2|TRBJ2-5
CASSQGTSGQETQYF
>TRBV11-2|NA|TRBJ1-3
CASSLGTPGNTIYF
>TRBV4-1|NA|TRBJ2-7
CASSQDWNPYEQYF
>TRBV10-1|NA|TRBJ1-1
CASSAGTGATEAFF